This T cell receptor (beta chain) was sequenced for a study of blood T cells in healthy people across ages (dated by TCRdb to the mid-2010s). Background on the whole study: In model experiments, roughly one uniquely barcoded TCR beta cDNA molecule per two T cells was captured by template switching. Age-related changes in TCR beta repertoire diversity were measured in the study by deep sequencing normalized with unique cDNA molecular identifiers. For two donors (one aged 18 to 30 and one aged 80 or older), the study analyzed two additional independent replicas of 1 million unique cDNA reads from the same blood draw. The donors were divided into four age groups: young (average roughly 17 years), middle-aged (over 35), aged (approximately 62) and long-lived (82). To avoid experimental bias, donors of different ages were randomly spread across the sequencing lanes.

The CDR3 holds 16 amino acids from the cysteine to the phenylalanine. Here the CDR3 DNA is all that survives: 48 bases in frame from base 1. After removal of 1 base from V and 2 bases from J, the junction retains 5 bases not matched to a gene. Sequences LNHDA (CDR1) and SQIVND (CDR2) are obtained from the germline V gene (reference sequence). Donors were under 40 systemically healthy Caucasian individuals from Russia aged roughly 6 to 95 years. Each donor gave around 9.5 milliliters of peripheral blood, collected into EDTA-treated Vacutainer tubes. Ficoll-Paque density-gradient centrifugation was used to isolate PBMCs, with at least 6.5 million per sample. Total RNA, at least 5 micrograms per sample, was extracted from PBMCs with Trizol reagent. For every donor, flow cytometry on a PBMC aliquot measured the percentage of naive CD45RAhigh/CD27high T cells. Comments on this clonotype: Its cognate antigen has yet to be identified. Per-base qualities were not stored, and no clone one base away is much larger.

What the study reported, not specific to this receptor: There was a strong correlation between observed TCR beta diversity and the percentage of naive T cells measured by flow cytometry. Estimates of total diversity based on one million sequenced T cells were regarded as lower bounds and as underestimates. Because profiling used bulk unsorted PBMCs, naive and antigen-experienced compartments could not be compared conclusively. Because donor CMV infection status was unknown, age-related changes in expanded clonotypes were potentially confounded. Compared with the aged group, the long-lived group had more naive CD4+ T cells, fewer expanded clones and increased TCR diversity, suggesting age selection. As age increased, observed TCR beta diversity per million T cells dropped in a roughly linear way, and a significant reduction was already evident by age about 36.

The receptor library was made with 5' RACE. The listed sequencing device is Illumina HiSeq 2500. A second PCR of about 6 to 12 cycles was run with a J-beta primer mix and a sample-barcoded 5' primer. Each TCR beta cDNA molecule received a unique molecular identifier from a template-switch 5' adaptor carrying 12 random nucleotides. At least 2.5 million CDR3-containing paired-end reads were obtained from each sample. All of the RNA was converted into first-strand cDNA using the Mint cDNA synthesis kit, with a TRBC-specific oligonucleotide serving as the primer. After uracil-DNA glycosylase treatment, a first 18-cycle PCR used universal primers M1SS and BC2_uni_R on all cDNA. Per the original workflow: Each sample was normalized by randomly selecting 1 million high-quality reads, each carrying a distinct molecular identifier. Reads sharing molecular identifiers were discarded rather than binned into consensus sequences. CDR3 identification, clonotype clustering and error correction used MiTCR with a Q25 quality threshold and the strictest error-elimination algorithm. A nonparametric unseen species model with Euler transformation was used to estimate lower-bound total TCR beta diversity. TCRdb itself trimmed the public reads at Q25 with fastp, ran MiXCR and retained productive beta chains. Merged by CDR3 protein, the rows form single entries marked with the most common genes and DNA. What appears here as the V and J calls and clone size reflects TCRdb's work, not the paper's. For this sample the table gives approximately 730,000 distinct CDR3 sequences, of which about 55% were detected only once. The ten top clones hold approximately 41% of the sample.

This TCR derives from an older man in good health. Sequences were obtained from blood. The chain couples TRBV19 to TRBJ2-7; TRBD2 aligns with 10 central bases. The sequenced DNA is TGTGCCAGTAGTATAGGGGGGACTAGCGACCCCTACGAGCAGTACTTC. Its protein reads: CASSIGGTSDPYEQYF.